This TCR beta chain originates from a study of shared clonotypes between healthy human individuals. The CDR3 contains 16 residues. Germline V CDR1 and CDR2: SGHTA, FQGNSA. Trimming took off 5 bases at V and 2 bases at J, with 19 bases between the two ends. Profiling relied on immunoSEQ multiplex PCR, and the TCRdb table lists in-frame clones only, not all of them. The table has about 1 million clones, about three quarters seen once; the top ten hold about 1.4%. Material for sequencing was memory CD4+ T cells sorted from blood. Stated subset: CD45RA-negative fraction. The clonotype comes from a man aged 18 to 29 in good health. V is TRBV7-2 and J is TRBJ2-7; perhaps TRBD2 as D (6 bases). The CDR3 region is CASSPGGGAIPYEQYF. The DNA of the CDR3 is TGTGCCAGCAGCCCCGGAGGAGGGGCCATCCCCTACGAGCAGTACTTC. Variable domain in full (rest from reference TRBV7-2 and TRBJ2-7): GAGVSQSPSNKVTEKGKDVELRCDPISGHTALYWYRQSLGQGLEFLIYFQGNSAPDKSGLPSDRFSAERTGGSVSTLTIQRTQQEDSAVYLCASSPGGGAIPYEQYFGPGTRLTVT.